Described below is a single T cell receptor beta chain sequence and its context. The target antigen is unknown. The authors used template switching to add a universal primer site and gave cDNA unique molecular identifiers. MiXCR was run by TCRdb on the 5' RACE reads, yielding one entry per CDR3 protein. The data show 700,000 to 950,000 distinct CDR3 sequences, roughly 12% seen once. CDR3 length: 15 amino acids. The V end was cut by 4 bases, the J end by 5 bases, with 15 bases between. Looked up from germline, CDR1 is SGDLS and CDR2 is YYNGEE. The sample comes from a study of identical twins. Findings and caveats of the study: A partial confounding effect on zero-insertion analyses could come from invariant MAIT and iNKT cells. Insertion counts were lower in abundant cord blood beta clonotypes, a trend that memory repertoires did not show.

The same sample was also studied in work on yellow fever vaccine responses in identical twins.

Sequencing was done on a sample of PBMCs. The sequence derives from a woman aged 18-35 years in good health. The rearrangement links TRBV9 to TRBJ2-2; D possibly matches TRBD1 or TRBD2 (5 bases each). The DNA of the CDR3 is TGTGCCAGCAGCTTGACCGGGGCTGTTACCGGGGAGCTGTTTTTT. It is translated as CASSLTGAVTGELFF.